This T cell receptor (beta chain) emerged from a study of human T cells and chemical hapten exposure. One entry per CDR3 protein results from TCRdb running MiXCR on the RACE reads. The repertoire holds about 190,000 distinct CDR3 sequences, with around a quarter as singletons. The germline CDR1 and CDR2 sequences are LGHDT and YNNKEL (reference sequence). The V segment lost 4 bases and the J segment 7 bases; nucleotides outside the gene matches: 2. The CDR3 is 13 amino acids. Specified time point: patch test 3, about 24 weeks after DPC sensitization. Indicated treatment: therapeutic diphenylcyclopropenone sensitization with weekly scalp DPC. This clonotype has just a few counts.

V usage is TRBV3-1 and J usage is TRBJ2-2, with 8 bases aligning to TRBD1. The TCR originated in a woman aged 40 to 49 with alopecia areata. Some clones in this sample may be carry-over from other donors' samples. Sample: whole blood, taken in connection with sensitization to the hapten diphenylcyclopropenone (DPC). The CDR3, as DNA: TGTGCCAGCAGCCGGACAGGGTACGGGGAGCTGTTTTTT. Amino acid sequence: CASSRTGYGELFF.